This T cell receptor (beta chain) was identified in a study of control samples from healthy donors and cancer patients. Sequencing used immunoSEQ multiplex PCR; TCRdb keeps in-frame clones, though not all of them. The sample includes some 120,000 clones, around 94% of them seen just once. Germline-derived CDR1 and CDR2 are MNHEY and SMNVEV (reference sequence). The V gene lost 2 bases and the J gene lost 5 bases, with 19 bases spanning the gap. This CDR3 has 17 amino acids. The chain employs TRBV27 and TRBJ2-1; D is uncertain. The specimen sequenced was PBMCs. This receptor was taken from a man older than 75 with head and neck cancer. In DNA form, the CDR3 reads TGTGCCAGCAGTTTACTGAAAGGGCTCCGCTTAAACAATGAGCAGTTCTTC. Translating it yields CASSLLKGLRLNNEQFF.